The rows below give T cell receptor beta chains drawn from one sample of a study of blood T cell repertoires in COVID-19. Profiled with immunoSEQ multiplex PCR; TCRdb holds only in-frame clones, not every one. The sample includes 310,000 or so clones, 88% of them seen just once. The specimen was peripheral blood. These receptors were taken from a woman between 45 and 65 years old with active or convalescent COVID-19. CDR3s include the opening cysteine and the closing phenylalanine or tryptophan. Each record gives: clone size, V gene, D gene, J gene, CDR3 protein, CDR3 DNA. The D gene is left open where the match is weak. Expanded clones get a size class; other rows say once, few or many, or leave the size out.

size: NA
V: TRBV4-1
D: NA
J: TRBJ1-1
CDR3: CASSQFRDSNTEAFF
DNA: TGCGCCAGCAGCCAATTCCGAGACAGCAACACTGAAGCTTTCTTT

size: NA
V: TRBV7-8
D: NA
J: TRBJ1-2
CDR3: CASRSAGAKGNYGYTF
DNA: TGTGCCAGCAGATCCGCGGGGGCCAAAGGGAACTATGGCTACACCTTC

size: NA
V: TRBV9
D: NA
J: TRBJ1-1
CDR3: CASSPPRGLEAFF
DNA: TGTGCCAGCAGCCCGCCCAGGGGCCTTGAAGCTTTCTTT

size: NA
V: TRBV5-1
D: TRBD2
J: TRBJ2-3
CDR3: CASSLVPLAGQDTQYF
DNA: TGCGCCAGCAGCTTGGTTCCCCTAGCGGGACAAGATACGCAGTATTTT

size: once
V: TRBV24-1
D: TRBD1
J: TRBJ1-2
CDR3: CATSDSRQGKGYTF
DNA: TGTGCCACCAGTGATTCGAGACAGGGGAAGGGCTACACCTTC

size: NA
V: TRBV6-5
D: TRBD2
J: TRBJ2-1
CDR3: CASSLGLAPYNEQFF
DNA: TGTGCCAGCAGTCTTGGACTAGCCCCCTACAATGAGCAGTTCTTC

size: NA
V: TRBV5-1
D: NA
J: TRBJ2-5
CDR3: CASSLALRVEETQYF
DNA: TGCGCCAGCAGCTTGGCCCTCAGGGTCGAAGAGACCCAGTACTTC

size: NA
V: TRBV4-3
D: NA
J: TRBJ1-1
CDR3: CASSQGGGREAFF
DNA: TGCGCCAGCAGCCAAGGAGGGGGTCGCGAAGCTTTCTTT

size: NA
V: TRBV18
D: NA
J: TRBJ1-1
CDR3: CASSPFTENTEAFF
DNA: TGTGCCAGCTCACCATTCACTGAGAACACTGAAGCTTTCTTT

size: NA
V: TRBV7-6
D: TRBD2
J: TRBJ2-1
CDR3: CASSLEGLAGEWGAYNEQFF
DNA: TGTGCCAGCAGCTTAGAGGGACTAGCAGGAGAGTGGGGAGCTTACAATGAGCAGTTCTTC

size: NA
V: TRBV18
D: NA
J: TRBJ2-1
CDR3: CASSATKGVIAYNEQFF
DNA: TGTGCCAGCTCAGCCACCAAAGGGGTAATTGCCTACAATGAGCAGTTCTTC

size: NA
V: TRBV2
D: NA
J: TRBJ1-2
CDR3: CASSPANYGYTF
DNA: TGTGCCAGCAGCCCTGCTAACTATGGCTACACCTTC

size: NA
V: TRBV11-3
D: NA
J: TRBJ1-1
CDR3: CASSLIGGTEAFF
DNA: TGTGCCAGCAGCCTAATAGGGGGTACTGAAGCTTTCTTT

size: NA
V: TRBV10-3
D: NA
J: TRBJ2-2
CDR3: CAISRDTGELFF
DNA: TGTGCCATCAGCCGAGACACCGGGGAGCTGTTTTTT

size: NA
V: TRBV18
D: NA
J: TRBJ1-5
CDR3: CASSPGTSDQPQHF
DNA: TGTGCCAGCTCACCTGGGACTTCAGATCAGCCCCAGCATTTT

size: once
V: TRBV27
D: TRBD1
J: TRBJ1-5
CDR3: CASSFIRGGNQPQHF
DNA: TGTGCCAGCAGTTTCATCAGGGGGGGCAATCAGCCCCAGCATTTT